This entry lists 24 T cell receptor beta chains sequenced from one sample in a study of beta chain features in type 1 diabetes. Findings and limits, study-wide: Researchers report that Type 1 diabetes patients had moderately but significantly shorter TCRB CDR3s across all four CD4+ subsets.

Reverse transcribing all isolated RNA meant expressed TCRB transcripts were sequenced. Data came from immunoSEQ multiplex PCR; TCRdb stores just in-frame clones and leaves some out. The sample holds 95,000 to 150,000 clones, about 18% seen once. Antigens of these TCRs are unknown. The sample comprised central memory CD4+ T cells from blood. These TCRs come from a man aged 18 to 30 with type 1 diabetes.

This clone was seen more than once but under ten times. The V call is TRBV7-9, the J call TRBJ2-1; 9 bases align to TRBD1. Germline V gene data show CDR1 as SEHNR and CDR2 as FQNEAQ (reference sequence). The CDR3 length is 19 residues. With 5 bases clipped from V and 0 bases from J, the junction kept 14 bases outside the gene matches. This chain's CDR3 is CASSIGTGFMGPSYNEQFF. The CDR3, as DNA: TGTGCCAGCAGCATCGGGACAGGGTTCATGGGTCCCTCCTACAATGAGCAGTTCTTC.

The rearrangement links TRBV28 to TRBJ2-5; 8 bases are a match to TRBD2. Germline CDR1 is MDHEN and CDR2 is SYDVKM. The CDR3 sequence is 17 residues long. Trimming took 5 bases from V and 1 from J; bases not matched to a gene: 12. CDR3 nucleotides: TGTGCCAGCAGTGGAAGACGCAAGCGGGGGAGCCAAGAGACCCAGTACTTC. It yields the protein CASSGRRKRGSQETQYF. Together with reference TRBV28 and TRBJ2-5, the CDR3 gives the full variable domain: DVKVTQSSRYLVKRTGEKVFLECVQDMDHENMFWYRQDPGLGLRLIYFSYDVKMKEKGDIPEGYSVSREKKERFSLILESASTNQTSMYLCASSGRRKRGSQETQYFGPGTRLLVL.

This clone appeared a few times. Written as DNA, the CDR3 is TGTGCCAGCAGCTTAACGGCCTCCCAAGAGACCCAGTACTTC. Translating gives CASSLTASQETQYF. The chain is built from TRBV7-9 and TRBJ2-5; no clear D. V shed 2 bases and J shed 1 base, with 8 bases lying between them. CDR1 and CDR2 from the germline V gene are SEHNR and FQNEAQ (reference sequence). This CDR3 is built from 14 residues.

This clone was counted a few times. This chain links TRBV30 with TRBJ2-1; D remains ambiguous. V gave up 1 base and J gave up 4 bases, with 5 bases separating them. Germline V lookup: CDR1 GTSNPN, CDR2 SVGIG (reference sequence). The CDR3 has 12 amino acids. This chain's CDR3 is CAWSDSYNEQFF. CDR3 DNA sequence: TGTGCCTGGAGTGACAGTTACAATGAGCAGTTCTTC.

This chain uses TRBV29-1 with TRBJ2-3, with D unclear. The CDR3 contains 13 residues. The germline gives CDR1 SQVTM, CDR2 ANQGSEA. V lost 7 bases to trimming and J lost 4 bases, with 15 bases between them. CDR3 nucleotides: TGCAGCGGGTTTGAACCAGGAGCAGATACGCAGTATTTT. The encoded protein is CSGFEPGADTQYF.

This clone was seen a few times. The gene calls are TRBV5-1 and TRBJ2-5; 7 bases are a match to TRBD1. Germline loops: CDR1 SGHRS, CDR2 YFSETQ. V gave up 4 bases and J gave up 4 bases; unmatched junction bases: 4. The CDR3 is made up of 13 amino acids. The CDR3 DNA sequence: TGCGCCAGCAGCCTTGGACAGGCAGAGACCCAGTACTTC. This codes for CASSLGQAETQYF. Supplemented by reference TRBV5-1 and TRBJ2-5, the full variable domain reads KAGVTQTPRYLIKTRGQQVTLSCSPISGHRSVSWYQQTPGQGLQFLFEYFSETQRNKGNFPGRFSGRQFSNSRSEMNVSTLELGDSALYLCASSLGQAETQYFGPGTRLLVL.

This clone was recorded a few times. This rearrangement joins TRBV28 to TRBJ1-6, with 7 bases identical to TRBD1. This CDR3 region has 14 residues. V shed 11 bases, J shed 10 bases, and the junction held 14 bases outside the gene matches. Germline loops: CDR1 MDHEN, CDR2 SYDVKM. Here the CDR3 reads CAGQTQGTGSPLHF. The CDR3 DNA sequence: TGTGCCGGCCAAACACAGGGGACGGGCTCACCCCTCCACTTT.

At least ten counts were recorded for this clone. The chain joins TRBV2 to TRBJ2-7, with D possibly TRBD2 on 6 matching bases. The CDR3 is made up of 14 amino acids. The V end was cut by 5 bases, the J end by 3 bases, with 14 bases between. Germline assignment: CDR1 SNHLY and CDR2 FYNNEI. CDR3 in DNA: TGTGCCAGCAGTTCCCCTGGACTAAACTACGAGCAGTACTTC. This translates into CASSSPGLNYEQYF.

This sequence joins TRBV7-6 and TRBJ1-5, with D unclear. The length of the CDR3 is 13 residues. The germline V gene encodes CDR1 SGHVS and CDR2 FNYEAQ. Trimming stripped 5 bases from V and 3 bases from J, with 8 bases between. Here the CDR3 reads CASSRTYNQPQHF. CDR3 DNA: TGTGCCAGCAGCAGAACCTACAATCAGCCCCAGCATTTT. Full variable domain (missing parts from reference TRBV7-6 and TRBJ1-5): GAGVSQSPRYKVTKRGQDVALRCDPISGHVSLYWYRQALGQGPEFLTYFNYEAQQDKSGLPNDRFSAERPEGSISTLTIQRTEQRDSAMYRCASSRTYNQPQHFGDGTRLSIL.

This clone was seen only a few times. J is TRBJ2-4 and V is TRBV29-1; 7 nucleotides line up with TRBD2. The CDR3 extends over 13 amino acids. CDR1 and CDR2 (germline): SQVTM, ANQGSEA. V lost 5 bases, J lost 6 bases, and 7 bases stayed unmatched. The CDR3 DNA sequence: TGCAGCGTTCTAGCGGTCCCAACAAACATTCAGTACTTC. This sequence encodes CSVLAVPTNIQYF.

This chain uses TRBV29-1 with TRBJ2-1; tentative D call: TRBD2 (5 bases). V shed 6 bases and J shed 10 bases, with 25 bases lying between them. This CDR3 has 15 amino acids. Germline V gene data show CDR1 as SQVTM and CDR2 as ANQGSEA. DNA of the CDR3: TGCAGCGTAGGTAGACTAAAGTGGATGTCAAACGAGCAGTTCTTC. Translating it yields CSVGRLKWMSNEQFF.

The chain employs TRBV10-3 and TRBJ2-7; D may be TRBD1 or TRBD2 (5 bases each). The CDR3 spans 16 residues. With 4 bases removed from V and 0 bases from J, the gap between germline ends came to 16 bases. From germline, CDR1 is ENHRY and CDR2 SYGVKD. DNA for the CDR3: TGTGCCATCAGTGGTAGCGACAGCTCCTACTCCTACGAGCAGTACTTC. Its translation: CAISGSDSSYSYEQYF.

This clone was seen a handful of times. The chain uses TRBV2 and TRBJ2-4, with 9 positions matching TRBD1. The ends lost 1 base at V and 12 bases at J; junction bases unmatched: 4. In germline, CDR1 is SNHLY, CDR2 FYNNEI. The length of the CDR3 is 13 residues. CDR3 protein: CASSEDGQGTQYF. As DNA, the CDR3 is TGTGCCAGCAGTGAAGACGGACAGGGGACTCAGTACTTC.

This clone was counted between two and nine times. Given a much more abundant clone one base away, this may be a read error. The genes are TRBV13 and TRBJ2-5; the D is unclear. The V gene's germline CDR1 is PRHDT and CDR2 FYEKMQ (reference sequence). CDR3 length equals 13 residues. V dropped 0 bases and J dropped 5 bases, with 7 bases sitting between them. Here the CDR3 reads CASSLGAVETQYF. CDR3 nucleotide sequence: TGTGCCAGCAGCTTAGGCGCTGTGGAGACCCAGTACTTC.

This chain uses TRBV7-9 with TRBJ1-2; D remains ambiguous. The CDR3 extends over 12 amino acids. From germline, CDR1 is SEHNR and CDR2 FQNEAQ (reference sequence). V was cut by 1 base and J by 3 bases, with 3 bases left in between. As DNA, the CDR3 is TGTGCCAGCAGCTTAGGGGACTATGGCTACACCTTC. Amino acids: CASSLGDYGYTF.

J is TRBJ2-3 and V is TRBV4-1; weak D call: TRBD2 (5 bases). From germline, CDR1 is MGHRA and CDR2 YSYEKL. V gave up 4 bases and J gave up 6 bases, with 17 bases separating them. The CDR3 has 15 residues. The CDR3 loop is CASSPREGRLDTQYF. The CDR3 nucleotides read TGCGCCAGCAGCCCTCGGGAAGGCCGTCTGGATACGCAGTATTTT.

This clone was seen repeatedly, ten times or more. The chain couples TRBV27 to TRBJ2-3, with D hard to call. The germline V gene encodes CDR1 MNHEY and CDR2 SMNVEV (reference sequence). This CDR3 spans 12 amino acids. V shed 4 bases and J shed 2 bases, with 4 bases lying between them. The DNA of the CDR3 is TGTGCCAGCAGTTCGGTCACAGATACGCAGTATTTT. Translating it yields CASSSVTDTQYF.

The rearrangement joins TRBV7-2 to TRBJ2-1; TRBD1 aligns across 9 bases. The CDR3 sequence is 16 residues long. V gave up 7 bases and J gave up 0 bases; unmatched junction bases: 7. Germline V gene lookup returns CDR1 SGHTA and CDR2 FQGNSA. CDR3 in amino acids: CASTLQGAASYNEQFF. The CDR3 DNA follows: TGTGCCAGCACCCTACAGGGGGCGGCCTCCTACAATGAGCAGTTCTTC. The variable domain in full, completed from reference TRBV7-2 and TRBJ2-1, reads GAGVSQSPSNKVTEKGKDVELRCDPISGHTALYWYRQSLGQGLEFLIYFQGNSAPDKSGLPSDRFSAERTGGSVSTLTIQRTQQEDSAVYLCASTLQGAASYNEQFFGPGTRLTVL.

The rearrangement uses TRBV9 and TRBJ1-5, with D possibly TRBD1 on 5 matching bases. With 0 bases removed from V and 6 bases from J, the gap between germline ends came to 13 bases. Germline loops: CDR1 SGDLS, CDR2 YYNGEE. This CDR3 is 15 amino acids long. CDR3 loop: CASSVEGYSGQPQHF. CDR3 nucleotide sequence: TGTGCCAGCAGCGTAGAGGGGTATTCTGGTCAGCCCCAGCATTTT.

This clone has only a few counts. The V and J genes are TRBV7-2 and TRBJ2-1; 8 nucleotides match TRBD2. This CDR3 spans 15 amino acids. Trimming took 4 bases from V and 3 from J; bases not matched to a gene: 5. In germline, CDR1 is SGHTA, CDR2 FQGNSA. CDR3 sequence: CASSSSGLVYNEQFF. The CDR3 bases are TGTGCCAGCAGCTCGTCGGGACTAGTCTACAATGAGCAGTTCTTC.

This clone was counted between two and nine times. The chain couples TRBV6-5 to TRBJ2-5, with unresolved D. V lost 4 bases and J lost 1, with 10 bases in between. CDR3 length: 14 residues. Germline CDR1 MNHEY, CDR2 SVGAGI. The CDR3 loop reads CASSSTLTQETQYF. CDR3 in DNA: TGTGCCAGCAGTTCGACACTGACCCAAGAGACCCAGTACTTC.

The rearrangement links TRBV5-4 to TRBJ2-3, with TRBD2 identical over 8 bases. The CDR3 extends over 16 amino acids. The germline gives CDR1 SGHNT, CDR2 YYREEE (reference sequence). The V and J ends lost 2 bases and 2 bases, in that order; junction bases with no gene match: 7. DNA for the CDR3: TGTGCCAGCAGCTTCCCACTAGCGGCTAACACAGATACGCAGTATTTT. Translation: CASSFPLAANTDTQYF.

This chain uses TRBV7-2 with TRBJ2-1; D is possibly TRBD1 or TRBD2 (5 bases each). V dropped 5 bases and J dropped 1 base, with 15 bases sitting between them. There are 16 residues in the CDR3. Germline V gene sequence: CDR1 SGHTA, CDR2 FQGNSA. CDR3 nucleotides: TGTGCCAGCAGCACTTCCGGGGCCGTTTCCTACAATGAGCAGTTCTTC. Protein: CASSTSGAVSYNEQFF. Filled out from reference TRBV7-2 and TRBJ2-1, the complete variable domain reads GAGVSQSPSNKVTEKGKDVELRCDPISGHTALYWYRQSLGQGLEFLIYFQGNSAPDKSGLPSDRFSAERTGGSVSTLTIQRTQQEDSAVYLCASSTSGAVSYNEQFFGPGTRLTVL.

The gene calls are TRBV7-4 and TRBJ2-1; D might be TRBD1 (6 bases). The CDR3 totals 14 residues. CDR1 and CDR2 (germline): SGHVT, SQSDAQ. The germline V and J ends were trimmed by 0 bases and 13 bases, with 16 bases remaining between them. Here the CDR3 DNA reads TGTGCCAGCAGCTTAGCGAGGACAGCTACTGACCAGTTCTTC. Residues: CASSLARTATDQFF.